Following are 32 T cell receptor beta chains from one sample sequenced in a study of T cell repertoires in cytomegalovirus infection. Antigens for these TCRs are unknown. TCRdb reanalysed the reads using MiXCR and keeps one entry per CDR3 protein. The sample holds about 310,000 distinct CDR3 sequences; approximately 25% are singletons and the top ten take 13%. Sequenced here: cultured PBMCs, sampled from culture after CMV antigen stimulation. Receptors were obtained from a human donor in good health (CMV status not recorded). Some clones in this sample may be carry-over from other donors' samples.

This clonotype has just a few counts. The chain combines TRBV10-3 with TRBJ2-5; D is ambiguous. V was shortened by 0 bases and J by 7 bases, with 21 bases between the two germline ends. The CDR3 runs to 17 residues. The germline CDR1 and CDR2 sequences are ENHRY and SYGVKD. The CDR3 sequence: CAISESVFTRKKGTQYF. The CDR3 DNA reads TGTGCCATCAGTGAGTCGGTTTTCACCCGGAAAAAGGGGACCCAGTACTTC.

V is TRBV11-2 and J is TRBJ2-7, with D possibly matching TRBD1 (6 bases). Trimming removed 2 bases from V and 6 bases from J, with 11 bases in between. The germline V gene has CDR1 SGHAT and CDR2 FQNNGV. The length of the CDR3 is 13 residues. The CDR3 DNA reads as TGTGCCAGCAGCTTAAACCGGGACATCGAGCAGTACGTC. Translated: CASSLNRDIEQYV.

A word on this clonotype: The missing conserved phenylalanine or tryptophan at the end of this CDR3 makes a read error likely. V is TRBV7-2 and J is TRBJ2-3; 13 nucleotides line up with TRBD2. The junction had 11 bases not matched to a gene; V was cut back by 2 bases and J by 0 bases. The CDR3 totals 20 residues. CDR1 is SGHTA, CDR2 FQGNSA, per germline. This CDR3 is CASSLFTSGRVRVSTDTQYV. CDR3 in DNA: TGTGCCAGCAGCTTATTTACTAGCGGGAGGGTCCGAGTTAGCACAGATACGCAGTATGTT.

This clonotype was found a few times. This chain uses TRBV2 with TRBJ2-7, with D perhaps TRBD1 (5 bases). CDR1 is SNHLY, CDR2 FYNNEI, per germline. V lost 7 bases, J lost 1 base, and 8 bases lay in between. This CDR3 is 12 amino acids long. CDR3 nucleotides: TGTGCCAGCACCAGGGTGTCCTACGAGCAGTACTTC. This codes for CASTRVSYEQYF.

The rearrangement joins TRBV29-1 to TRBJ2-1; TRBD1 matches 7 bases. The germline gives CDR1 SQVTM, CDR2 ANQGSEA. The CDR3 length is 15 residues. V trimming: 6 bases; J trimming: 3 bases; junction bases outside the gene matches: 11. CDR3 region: CSVHSGTEGYNEQFF. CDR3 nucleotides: TGCAGCGTCCACTCCGGGACAGAGGGCTACAATGAGCAGTTCTTC.

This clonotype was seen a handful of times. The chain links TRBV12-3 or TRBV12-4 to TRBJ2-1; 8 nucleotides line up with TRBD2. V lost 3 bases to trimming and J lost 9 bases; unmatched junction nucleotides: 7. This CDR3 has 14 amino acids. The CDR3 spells CASSFFSGVVEQFF. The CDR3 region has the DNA TGTGCCAGCAGTTTTTTTAGCGGGGTAGTTGAGCAGTTCTTC.

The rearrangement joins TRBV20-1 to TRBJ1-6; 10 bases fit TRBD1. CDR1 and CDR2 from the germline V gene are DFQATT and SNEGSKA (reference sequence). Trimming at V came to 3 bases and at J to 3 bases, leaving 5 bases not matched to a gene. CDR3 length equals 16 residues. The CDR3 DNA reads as TGCAGTGCTAGGACGGGACAGGGGAACTATAATTCACCCCTCCACTTT. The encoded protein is CSARTGQGNYNSPLHF.

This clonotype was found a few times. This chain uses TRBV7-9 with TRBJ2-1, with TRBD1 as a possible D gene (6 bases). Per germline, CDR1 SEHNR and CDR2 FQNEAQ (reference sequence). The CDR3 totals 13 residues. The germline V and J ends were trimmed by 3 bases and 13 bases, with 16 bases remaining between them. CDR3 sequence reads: CASSLLTGPAQFF. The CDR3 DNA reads TGTGCCAGCAGCTTGTTAACAGGGCCTGCTCAGTTCTTC.

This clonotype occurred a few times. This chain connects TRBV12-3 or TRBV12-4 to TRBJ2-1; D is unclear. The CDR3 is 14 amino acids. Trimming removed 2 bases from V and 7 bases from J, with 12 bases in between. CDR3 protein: CASSLTPVQNEQFF. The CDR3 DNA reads TGTGCCAGCAGTTTAACCCCCGTCCAGAATGAGCAGTTCTTC.

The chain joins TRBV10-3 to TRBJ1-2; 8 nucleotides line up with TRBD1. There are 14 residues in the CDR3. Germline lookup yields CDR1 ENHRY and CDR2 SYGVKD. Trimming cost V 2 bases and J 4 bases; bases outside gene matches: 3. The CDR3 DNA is TGTGCCATCAGTGAGCAGGGGGCGGTCTATGGCTACACCTTC. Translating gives CAISEQGAVYGYTF.

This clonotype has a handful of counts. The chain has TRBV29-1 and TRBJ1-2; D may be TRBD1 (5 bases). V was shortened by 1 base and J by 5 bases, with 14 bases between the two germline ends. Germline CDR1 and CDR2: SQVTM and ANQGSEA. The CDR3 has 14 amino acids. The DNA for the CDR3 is TGCAGCGTTGAAGGGGGGACGGATCTATATGGCTACACCTTC. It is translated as CSVEGGTDLYGYTF. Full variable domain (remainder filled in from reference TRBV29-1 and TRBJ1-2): SAVISQKPSRDICQRGTSLTIQCQVDSQVTMMFWYRQQPGQSLTLIATANQGSEATYESGFVIDKFPISRPNLTFSTLTVSNMSPEDSSIYLCSVEGGTDLYGYTFGSGTRLTVV.

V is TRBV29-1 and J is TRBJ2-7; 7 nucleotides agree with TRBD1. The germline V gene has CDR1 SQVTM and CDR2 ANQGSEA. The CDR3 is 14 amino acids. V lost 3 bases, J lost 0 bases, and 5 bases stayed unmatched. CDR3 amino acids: CSVEDRRFSYEQYV. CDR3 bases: TGCAGCGTTGAGGACAGGCGTTTCTCCTACGAGCAGTACGTC.

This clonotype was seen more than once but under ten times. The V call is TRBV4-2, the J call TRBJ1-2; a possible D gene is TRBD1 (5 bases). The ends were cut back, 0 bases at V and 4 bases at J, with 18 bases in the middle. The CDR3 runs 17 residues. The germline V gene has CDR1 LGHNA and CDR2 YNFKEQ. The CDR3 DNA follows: TGTGCCAGCAGCCAAGACTCCCAACGGGGGGGACTCTATGGCTACACCTTC. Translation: CASSQDSQRGGLYGYTF.

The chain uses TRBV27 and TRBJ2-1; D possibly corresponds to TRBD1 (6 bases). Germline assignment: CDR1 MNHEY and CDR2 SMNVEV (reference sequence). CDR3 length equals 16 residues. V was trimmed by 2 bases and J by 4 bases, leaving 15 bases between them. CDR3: CASSLVGAIKYNEQFF. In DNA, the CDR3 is TGTGCCAGCAGTTTAGTGGGGGCCATAAAGTACAATGAGCAGTTCTTC.

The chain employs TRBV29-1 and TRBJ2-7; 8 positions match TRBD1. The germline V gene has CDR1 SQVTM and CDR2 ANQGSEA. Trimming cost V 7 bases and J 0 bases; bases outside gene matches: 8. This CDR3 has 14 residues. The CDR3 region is CSGLGTGDSYEQYF. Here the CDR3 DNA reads TGCAGCGGCCTAGGGACAGGTGACTCCTACGAGCAGTACTTC.

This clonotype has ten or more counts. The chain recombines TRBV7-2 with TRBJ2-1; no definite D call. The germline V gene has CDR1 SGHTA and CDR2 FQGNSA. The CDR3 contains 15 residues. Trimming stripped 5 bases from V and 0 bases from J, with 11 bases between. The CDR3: CASSADWSSYNEQFF. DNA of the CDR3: TGTGCCAGCAGCGCCGACTGGAGCTCCTACAATGAGCAGTTCTTC.

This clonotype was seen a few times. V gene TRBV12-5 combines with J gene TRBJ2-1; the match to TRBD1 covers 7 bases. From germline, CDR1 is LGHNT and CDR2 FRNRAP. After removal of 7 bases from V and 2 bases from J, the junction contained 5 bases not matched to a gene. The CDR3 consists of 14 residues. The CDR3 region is CASVLGTAYNEQFF. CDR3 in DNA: TGTGCTAGTGTCCTAGGGACAGCCTACAATGAGCAGTTCTTC.

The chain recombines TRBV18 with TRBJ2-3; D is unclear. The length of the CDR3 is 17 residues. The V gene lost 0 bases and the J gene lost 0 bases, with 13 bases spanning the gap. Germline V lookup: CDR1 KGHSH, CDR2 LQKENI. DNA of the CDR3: TGTGCCAGCTCACCACCGTGGAGCAGACCGAGCACAGATACGCAGTATTTT. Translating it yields CASSPPWSRPSTDTQYF.

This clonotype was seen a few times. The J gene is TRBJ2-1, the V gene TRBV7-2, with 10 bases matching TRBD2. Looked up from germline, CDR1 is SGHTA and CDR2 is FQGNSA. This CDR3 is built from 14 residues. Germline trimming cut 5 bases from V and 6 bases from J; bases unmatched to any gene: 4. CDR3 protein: CASSRRLAGNEQFF. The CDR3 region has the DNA TGTGCCAGCAGCCGGAGACTAGCGGGCAATGAGCAGTTCTTC.

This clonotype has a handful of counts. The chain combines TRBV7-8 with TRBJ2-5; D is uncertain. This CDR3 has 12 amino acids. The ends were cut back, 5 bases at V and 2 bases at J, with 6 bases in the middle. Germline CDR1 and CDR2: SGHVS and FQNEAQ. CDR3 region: CASSRRQETQYF. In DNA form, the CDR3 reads TGTGCCAGCAGCCGGCGGCAAGAGACCCAGTACTTC.

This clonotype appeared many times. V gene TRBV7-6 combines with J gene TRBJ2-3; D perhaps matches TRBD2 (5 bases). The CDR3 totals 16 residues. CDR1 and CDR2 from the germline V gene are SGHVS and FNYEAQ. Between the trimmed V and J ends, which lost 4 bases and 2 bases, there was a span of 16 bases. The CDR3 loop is CASSSGSRGYTDTQYF. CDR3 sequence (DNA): TGTGCCAGCAGCTCAGGATCAAGAGGGTACACAGATACGCAGTATTTT. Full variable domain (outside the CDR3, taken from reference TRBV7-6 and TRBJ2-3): GAGVSQSPRYKVTKRGQDVALRCDPISGHVSLYWYRQALGQGPEFLTYFNYEAQQDKSGLPNDRFSAERPEGSISTLTIQRTEQRDSAMYRCASSSGSRGYTDTQYFGPGTRLTVL.

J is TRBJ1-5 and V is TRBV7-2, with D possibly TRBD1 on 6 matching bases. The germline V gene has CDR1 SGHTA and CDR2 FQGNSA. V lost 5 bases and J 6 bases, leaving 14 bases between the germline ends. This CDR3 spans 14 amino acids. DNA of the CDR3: TGTGCCAGCAGCCTGGGGGGGCACTTTCAGCCCCAGCATTTT. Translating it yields CASSLGGHFQPQHF.

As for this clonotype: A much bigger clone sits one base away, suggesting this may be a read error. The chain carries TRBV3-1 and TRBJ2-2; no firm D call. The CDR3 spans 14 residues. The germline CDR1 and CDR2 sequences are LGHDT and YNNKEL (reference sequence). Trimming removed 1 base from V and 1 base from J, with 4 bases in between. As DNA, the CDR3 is TGTGCCAGCAGCCAAGGACAGAACACCGGGGAGCTGTTTTTT. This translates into CASSQGQNTGELFF. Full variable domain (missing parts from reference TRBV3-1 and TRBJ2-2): DTAVSQTPKYLVTQMGNDKSIKCEQNLGHDTMYWYKQDSKKFLKIMFSYNNKELIINETVPNRFSPKSPDKAHLNLHINSLELGDSAVYFCASSQGQNTGELFFGEGSRLTVL.

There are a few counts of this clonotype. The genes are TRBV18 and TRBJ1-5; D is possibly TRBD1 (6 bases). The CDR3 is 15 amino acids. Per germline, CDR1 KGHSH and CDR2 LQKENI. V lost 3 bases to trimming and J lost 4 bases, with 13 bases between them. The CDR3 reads CASSPGQSKNQPQHF. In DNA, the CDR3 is TGTGCCAGCTCACCCGGACAGTCTAAGAATCAGCCCCAGCATTTT.

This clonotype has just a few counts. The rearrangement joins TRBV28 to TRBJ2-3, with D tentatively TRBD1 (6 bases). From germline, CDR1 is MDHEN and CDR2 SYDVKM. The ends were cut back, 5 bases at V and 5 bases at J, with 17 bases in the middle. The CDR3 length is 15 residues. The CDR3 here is CASSAYGDIGDTQYF. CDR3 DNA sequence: TGTGCCAGCAGTGCTTATGGGGACATTGGAGATACGCAGTATTTT.

CDR3 sequence reads: CASSYGRHYGYTF. CDR3 bases: TGTGCCAGCAGTTACGGGCGTCACTATGGCTACACCTTC. The chain carries TRBV6-2 or TRBV6-3 and TRBJ1-2; no firm D call. The CDR3 has 13 amino acids. Trimming took off 2 bases at V and 3 bases at J, with 7 bases between the two ends. Germline CDR1 and CDR2: MNHEY and SVGEGT.

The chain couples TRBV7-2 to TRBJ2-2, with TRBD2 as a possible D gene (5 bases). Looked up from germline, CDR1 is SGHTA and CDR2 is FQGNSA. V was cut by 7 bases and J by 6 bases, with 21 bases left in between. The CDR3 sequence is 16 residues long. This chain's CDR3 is CASILLARGSAGELFF. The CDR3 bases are TGTGCCAGCATTCTACTGGCCCGGGGATCTGCCGGGGAGCTGTTTTTT.

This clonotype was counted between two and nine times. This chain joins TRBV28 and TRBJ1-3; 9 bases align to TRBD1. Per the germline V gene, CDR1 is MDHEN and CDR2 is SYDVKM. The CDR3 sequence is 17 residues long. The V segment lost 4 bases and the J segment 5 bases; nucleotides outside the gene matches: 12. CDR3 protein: CASSSGWGQGGRNTIYF. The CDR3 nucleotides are TGTGCCAGCAGTTCAGGATGGGGACAGGGAGGAAGAAACACCATATATTTT.

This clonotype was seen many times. The CDR3 region is CASSLAGRHYEQYF. The CDR3 DNA is TGTGCCAGCAGTTTAGCGGGACGGCACTACGAGCAGTACTTC. The chain is built from TRBV27 and TRBJ2-7, with a tentative D call TRBD2 (6 bases). The length of the CDR3 is 14 residues. Trimming left V 2 bases short and J 3 bases short, with 11 bases between. Germline assignment: CDR1 MNHEY and CDR2 SMNVEV (reference sequence).

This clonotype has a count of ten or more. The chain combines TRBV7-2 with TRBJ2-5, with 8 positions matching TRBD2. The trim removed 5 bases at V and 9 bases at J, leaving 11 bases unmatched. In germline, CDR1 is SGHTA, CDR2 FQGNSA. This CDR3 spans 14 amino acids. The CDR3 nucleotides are TGTGCCAGCAGCACCCCCCAGGCGCGGGGGGCCCAGTACTTC. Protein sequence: CASSTPQARGAQYF.

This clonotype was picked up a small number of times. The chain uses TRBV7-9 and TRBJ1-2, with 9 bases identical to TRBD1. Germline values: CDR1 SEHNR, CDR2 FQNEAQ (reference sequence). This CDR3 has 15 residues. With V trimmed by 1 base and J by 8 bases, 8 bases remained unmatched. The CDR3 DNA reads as TGTGCCAGCAGCTTAGGCCTAACAGGGGGCTACGGCTACACCTTC. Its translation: CASSLGLTGGYGYTF. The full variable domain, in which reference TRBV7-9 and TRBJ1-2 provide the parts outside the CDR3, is DTGVSQNPRHKITKRGQNVTFRCDPISEHNRLYWYRQTLGQGPEFLTYFQNEAQLEKSRLLSDRFSAERPKGSFSTLEIQRTEQGDSAMYLCASSLGLTGGYGYTFGSGTRLTVV.

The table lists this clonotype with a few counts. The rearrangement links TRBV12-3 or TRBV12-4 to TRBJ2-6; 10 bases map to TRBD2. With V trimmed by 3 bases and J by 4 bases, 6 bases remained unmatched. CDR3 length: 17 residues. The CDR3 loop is CASSFSAGGSGANVLTF. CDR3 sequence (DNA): TGTGCCAGCAGTTTCTCAGCGGGAGGGTCGGGGGCCAACGTCCTGACTTTC.